This T cell receptor (beta chain) derives from a study of shared clonotypes between healthy human individuals. The germline V gene encodes CDR1 SEHNR and CDR2 FQNEAQ (reference sequence). V lost 5 bases, J lost 4 bases, and 10 bases stayed unmatched. CDR3 length equals 15 residues. Researchers partitioned CD4+ cells into CD45RA+ naive and CD45RA-negative memory subsets. Study findings and constraints: Larger estimated richness was generally seen in naive subsets than in memory subsets. Clonotypes which were not shared had lower generation probabilities than clonotypes that all four donors shared.

At deep level, the assay was performed. Method: immunoSEQ multiplex PCR; TCRdb's copy keeps in-frame clones and lacks some. Altogether 1 million to 1.3 million clones are present, about 80% being singletons, with the ten largest covering roughly 0.62%. Comments on this clone: As yet, its antigen is unknown.

The clonotype was recovered from a young man in good health. Some clones in this sample may be carry-over from other donors' samples. Material: memory CD4+ T cells from PBMCs. The subset denotes: CD45RA-negative fraction. The chain combines TRBV7-9 with TRBJ2-7; 8 bases agree with TRBD2. The CDR3 protein is CASSNTGTSSYEQYF. For the CDR3, the DNA is TGTGCCAGCAGCAATACCGGGACTAGTTCATACGAGCAGTACTTC. Looking up the rest from reference TRBV7-9 and TRBJ2-7 gives the full variable domain: DTGVSQNPRHKITKRGQNVTFRCDPISEHNRLYWYRQTLGQGPEFLTYFQNEAQLEKSRLLSDRFSAERPKGSFSTLEIQRTEQGDSAMYLCASSNTGTSSYEQYFGPGTRLTVT.